These 31 T cell receptor beta chains originate from one sample sequenced in a study of blood T cells in healthy people across ages. For the second PCR, which ran for 7 to 11 cycles, a sample-barcoded 5' primer and a J-beta primer mix were used. Using its own MiXCR run on the 5' RACE reads, TCRdb lists one record per CDR3 protein. This table holds more than 800,000 distinct CDR3 sequences, under 55% found once. Sequencing used blood. Every receptor here comes from a woman in her fifties or sixties in good health.

DNA for the CDR3: TGCAGCGTTGACGGGGCGGGGACTAGCGGGGAAAGCTCCTACAATGAGCAGTTCTTC. It translates to CSVDGAGTSGESSYNEQFF. The chain is built from TRBV29-1 and TRBJ2-1; 13 bases agree with TRBD2. With V trimmed by 3 bases and J by 0 bases, 11 bases remained unmatched. The CDR3 contains 19 residues. Germline loops: CDR1 SQVTM, CDR2 ANQGSEA.

V is TRBV7-9 and J is TRBJ2-5, with 9 bases that match TRBD2. CDR1 SEHNR and CDR2 FQNEAQ come from the germline V gene (reference sequence). The CDR3 loop spans 14 amino acids. V was clipped by 7 bases and J by 3 bases; unmatched bases: 6. CDR3 nucleotides: TGTGCCAGCACCGTTAGCGGGAGTAAAGAGACCCAGTACTTC. It yields the protein CASTVSGSKETQYF.

The V gene is TRBV29-1, the J gene TRBJ2-7; no reliable D call. This CDR3 is 15 amino acids long. Germline V gene sequence: CDR1 SQVTM, CDR2 ANQGSEA. Deletions cut 3 bases from V and 1 base from J, with 16 bases between. CDR3 loop: CSVELGARTSYEQYF. The CDR3 DNA follows: TGCAGCGTTGAGCTGGGCGCACGAACTTCCTACGAGCAGTACTTC.

V is TRBV30 and J is TRBJ2-1; tentatively, D is TRBD1 (5 bases). Germline lookup yields CDR1 GTSNPN and CDR2 SVGIG (reference sequence). V lost 0 bases and J lost 3, with 12 bases in between. The CDR3 is 15 residues long. CDR3 in amino acids: CAWSVARQLYNEQFF. CDR3 in DNA: TGTGCCTGGAGTGTGGCTCGACAGCTCTACAATGAGCAGTTCTTC. The variable domain in full, completed from reference TRBV30 and TRBJ2-1, reads SQTIHQWPATLVQPVGSPLSLECTVEGTSNPNLYWYRQAAGRGLQLLFYSVGIGQISSEVPQNLSASRPQDRQFILSSKKLLLSDSGFYLCAWSVARQLYNEQFFGPGTRLTVL.

The rearrangement uses TRBV29-1 and TRBJ2-3; 7 nucleotides agree with TRBD1. CDR1 is SQVTM and CDR2 is ANQGSEA in the germline V gene. The CDR3 consists of 13 residues. V dropped 7 bases and J dropped 4; count of bases not matched to a gene: 8. For the CDR3, the DNA is TGCAGCGCTAGTAGGACAGGCCCAGATACGCAGTATTTT. The encoded protein is CSASRTGPDTQYF.

This clonotype has a handful of counts. The genes are TRBV3-1 and TRBJ2-5; possibly TRBD2 for D (5 bases). CDR1 is LGHDT and CDR2 is YNNKEL in the germline V gene (reference sequence). The CDR3 length is 13 residues. The V end lost 1 base, the J end lost 7 bases, and 10 bases lay between the germline ends. The CDR3 DNA reads TGTGCCAGCAGCCAAGGCGGGTATGGGACCCAGTACTTC. Translating gives CASSQGGYGTQYF.

The chain has TRBV28 and TRBJ2-1; 9 nucleotides match TRBD1. Germline values: CDR1 MDHEN, CDR2 SYDVKM. CDR3 length: 15 residues. The V gene end was trimmed by 3 bases and the J gene end by 7 bases; junction bases not matched to a gene: 7. The CDR3 protein is CASSFGDRVGNEQFF. CDR3 nucleotide sequence: TGTGCCAGCAGTTTTGGGGACAGGGTGGGGAATGAGCAGTTCTTC.

This clonotype appeared once. This chain connects TRBV14 to TRBJ2-3; perhaps TRBD1 as D (5 bases). The CDR3 is 16 amino acids. The germline V and J ends were trimmed by 1 base and 0 bases, with 11 bases remaining between them. CDR1 is SGHDN, CDR2 FVKESK, per germline. CDR3 sequence: CASSQAARASTDTQYF. The CDR3 nucleotides read TGTGCCAGCAGCCAAGCCGCCAGGGCCAGCACAGATACGCAGTATTTT.

This rearrangement joins TRBV20-1 to TRBJ2-5, with 10 nucleotides matching TRBD2. This CDR3 region has 16 residues. The trim removed 4 bases at V and 0 bases at J, leaving 8 bases unmatched. CDR1 is DFQATT and CDR2 is SNEGSKA in the germline V gene (reference sequence). CDR3 in DNA: TGCAGTGCTATCCGGACTAGCGGAAGTTACCAAGAGACCCAGTACTTC. Its protein is CSAIRTSGSYQETQYF.

Worth noting for this clonotype: One end of the junction fails to match germline, which may point to a read error. The genes are TRBV5-6 and TRBJ1-2; a possible D gene is TRBD1 (6 bases). Per germline, CDR1 SGHDT and CDR2 YYEEEE. This CDR3 contains 13 residues. The CDR3 loop is CASSSGQNYGYIF. CDR3 nucleotide sequence: TGTGCCAGCAGCTCCGGACAGAACTATGGCTACATCTTC.

The J gene is TRBJ2-7, the V gene TRBV6-4; 14 bases agree with TRBD2. This CDR3 is built from 14 residues. V was pared by 7 bases and J by 5 bases, with 4 bases of the junction left unmatched. CDR1 MRHNA and CDR2 SNTAGT come from the germline V gene. The CDR3 DNA reads as TGTGCCAGCACCGGGACTAGCGGGGGCGACGAGCAGTACTTC. The encoded protein is CASTGTSGGDEQYF.

V gene TRBV12-3 or TRBV12-4 combines with J gene TRBJ2-7; possible D gene TRBD2, 5 bases. V lost 3 bases to trimming and J lost 1 base, with 13 bases between them. The length of the CDR3 is 15 residues. CDR3 DNA: TGTGCCAGCAGTTTGACGAGGGATCCGTCCTACGAGCAGTACTTC. Residues: CASSLTRDPSYEQYF.

The rearrangement links TRBV15 to TRBJ2-1; D is ambiguous. The CDR3 contains 13 residues. Trimming left V 1 base short and J 4 bases short, with 5 bases between. Germline V gives CDR1 LNHNV, CDR2 YYDKDF (reference sequence). The CDR3 coding sequence is TGTGCCACCAGCAGAGTCAGGTACAATGAGCAGTTCTTC. It is translated as CATSRVRYNEQFF.

This clonotype has just a few counts. V gene TRBV5-1 combines with J gene TRBJ2-5, with 9 bases identical to TRBD1. Gene TRBJ2-7 matches the end of the DNA better, so the J call may be wrong. The V gene's germline CDR1 is SGHRS and CDR2 YFSETQ. This CDR3 spans 15 amino acids. CDR3 bases: TGCGCCAGCAGCTTGGCGACAGGGGGTGTTTACGAGCAGTACTTC. This encodes CASSLATGGVYEQYF.

The rearrangement joins TRBV29-1 to TRBJ2-7; D might be TRBD1 or TRBD2, each matching 5 bases. Germline V gives CDR1 SQVTM, CDR2 ANQGSEA. The CDR3 length is 15 residues. Between the trimmed V and J ends, which lost 5 bases and 0 bases, there was a span of 17 bases. CDR3 protein: CSVSISPGSSYEQYF. CDR3 bases: TGCAGCGTTTCGATAAGTCCAGGGAGCTCCTACGAGCAGTACTTC.

The chain recombines TRBV20-1 with TRBJ2-4; D is ambiguous. The J call could be wrong; TRBJ2-7 is a better fit for the DNA end. The length of the CDR3 is 12 residues. In germline, CDR1 is DFQATT, CDR2 SNEGSKA (reference sequence). The CDR3 is CSASVAAYEQYF. The CDR3 coding sequence is TGCAGTGCCAGTGTAGCTGCCTACGAGCAGTACTTC.

This chain joins TRBV18 and TRBJ2-1; D is unclear. V lost 0 bases to trimming and J lost 5 bases, with 11 bases between them. CDR3 length: 15 amino acids. The germline V gene encodes CDR1 KGHSH and CDR2 LQKENI. CDR3 region: CASSPPWSSDNEQFF. CDR3 DNA: TGTGCCAGCTCACCACCCTGGTCCAGTGACAATGAGCAGTTCTTC.

This clonotype was picked up a small number of times. V gene TRBV6-2 or TRBV6-3 combines with J gene TRBJ2-3; 9 nucleotides agree with TRBD2. The germline V gene has CDR1 MNHEY and CDR2 SVGEGT. This CDR3 contains 15 residues. With 5 bases clipped from V and 4 bases from J, the junction kept 7 bases outside the gene matches. This CDR3 is CASSPWREGPDTQYF. In nucleotides, the CDR3 is TGTGCCAGCAGTCCCTGGCGGGAGGGGCCAGATACGCAGTATTTT.

This rearrangement joins TRBV3-1 to TRBJ2-2; 10 bases match TRBD2. The CDR3 spans 17 residues. In germline, CDR1 is LGHDT, CDR2 YNNKEL (reference sequence). V lost 5 bases, J lost 1 base, and 7 bases stayed unmatched. The CDR3 here is CASSNPLAGMNTGELFF. DNA of the CDR3: TGTGCCAGCAGCAATCCACTAGCGGGAATGAACACCGGGGAGCTGTTTTTT. Full variable domain (remainder filled in from reference TRBV3-1 and TRBJ2-2): DTAVSQTPKYLVTQMGNDKSIKCEQNLGHDTMYWYKQDSKKFLKIMFSYNNKELIINETVPNRFSPKSPDKAHLNLHINSLELGDSAVYFCASSNPLAGMNTGELFFGEGSRLTVL.

The rearrangement joins TRBV7-8 to TRBJ2-6, with 9 positions matching TRBD1. CDR3 length equals 19 residues. Germline CDR1 reads SGHVS; CDR2 reads FQNEAQ. The ends lost 5 bases at V and 2 bases at J; junction bases unmatched: 13. Here the CDR3 DNA reads TGTGCCAGCAGCCTATTGACAGGGGGAGATCTCACTGGGGCCAACGTCCTGACTTTC. Translation gives CASSLLTGGDLTGANVLTF.

This clonotype was observed at least ten times. The CDR3 sequence is CASSSARSNEQYF. CDR3 in DNA: TGTGCCAGCAGCTCAGCGAGAAGTAACGAGCAGTACTTC. The chain uses TRBV7-2 and TRBJ2-7; D gene uncertain. The V gene lost 4 bases and the J gene lost 5 bases, with 12 bases spanning the gap. Germline V CDR1 and CDR2: SGHTA, FQGNSA. CDR3 length equals 13 residues.

The chain recombines TRBV5-1 with TRBJ2-1; the match to TRBD2 covers 7 bases. This CDR3 has 13 residues. Per germline, CDR1 SGHRS and CDR2 YFSETQ. J lost 4 bases, V lost 6 bases, and 4 bases had no gene match. The CDR3 sequence is CASNGRGYNEQFF. Written as DNA, the CDR3 is TGCGCCAGCAACGGGCGGGGGTACAATGAGCAGTTCTTC.

This clonotype was counted a few times. This chain uses TRBV27 with TRBJ2-3; D tentatively fits TRBD1 or TRBD2 (5 bases each). There are 16 residues in the CDR3. Trimming took off 3 bases at V and 2 bases at J, with 15 bases between the two ends. The germline V gene has CDR1 MNHEY and CDR2 SMNVEV (reference sequence). The CDR3, as DNA: TGTGCCAGCAGTTTTTTCGGGACGCGTGCCACAGATACGCAGTATTTT. Translated: CASSFFGTRATDTQYF.

This clonotype was found a few times. The chain couples TRBV28 to TRBJ2-7; possibly TRBD2 for D (5 bases). Trimming pared 7 bases from V and 6 bases from J, leaving 10 bases between. This CDR3 spans 11 amino acids. CDR1 is MDHEN, CDR2 SYDVKM, per germline. CDR3 region: CASIYRGEQYF. Written as DNA, the CDR3 is TGTGCCAGCATTTACCGGGGCGAGCAGTACTTC.

Only a few counts were recorded for this clonotype. J is TRBJ2-3 and V is TRBV4-2; TRBD2 aligns across 7 bases. The V segment lost 0 bases and the J segment 3 bases; nucleotides outside the gene matches: 6. Germline V gene data show CDR1 as LGHNA and CDR2 as YNFKEQ. This CDR3 spans 16 amino acids. CDR3 nucleotides: TGTGCCAGCAGCCAAGAGGGCGGGAGAGGAACAGATACGCAGTATTTT. This sequence encodes CASSQEGGRGTDTQYF.

The chain joins TRBV18 to TRBJ2-7; a weak D match, TRBD1 (5 bases). Germline CDR1 KGHSH, CDR2 LQKENI. This CDR3 region has 14 residues. The germline V and J ends were trimmed by 2 bases and 1 base, with 9 bases remaining between them. In DNA, the CDR3 is TGTGCCAGCTCACCAATGGACAAATCCTACGAGCAGTACTTC. This codes for CASSPMDKSYEQYF.

This clonotype came up once. The rearrangement uses TRBV3-1 and TRBJ2-3; TRBD2 might be the D (8 bases). The V gene's germline CDR1 is LGHDT and CDR2 YNNKEL (reference sequence). This CDR3 has 19 amino acids. V lost 0 bases and J lost 3, with 22 bases in between. The CDR3 is CASSQDRSGTEGGTDTQYF. The CDR3 DNA is TGTGCCAGCAGCCAAGATCGTAGCGGGACAGAGGGTGGTACAGATACGCAGTATTTT.

V and J are TRBV4-1 and TRBJ2-7; 12 nucleotides line up with TRBD1. The CDR3 is made up of 17 amino acids. Per germline, CDR1 MGHRA and CDR2 YSYEKL. V was pared by 4 bases and J by 6 bases, with 13 bases of the junction left unmatched. CDR3 in DNA: TGCGCCAGCAGCCGGGGTCCCACCGGGACAGGGGGCTGCGAGCAGTACTTC. This sequence encodes CASSRGPTGTGGCEQYF.

J is TRBJ1-5 and V is TRBV10-3; the match to TRBD1 covers 9 bases. The junction had 6 bases not matched to a gene; V was cut back by 2 bases and J by 4 bases. This CDR3 spans 16 amino acids. Germline V gene lookup returns CDR1 ENHRY and CDR2 SYGVKD. CDR3 in DNA: TGTGCCATCAGTGAGCAGTCCGGGACAGGGAATCAGCCCCAGCATTTT. Protein sequence: CAISEQSGTGNQPQHF.

The CDR3 spells CASSPPANPGGHGYTF. Written as DNA, the CDR3 is TGTGCCAGCTCACCACCGGCCAATCCAGGGGGGCATGGCTACACCTTC. The chain joins TRBV18 to TRBJ1-2, with 7 bases lining up with TRBD1. The germline gives CDR1 KGHSH, CDR2 LQKENI. The CDR3 spans 16 residues. J gave up 6 bases and V 0 bases, and 10 bases lay outside the gene matches.

This clonotype appeared many times. The chain is built from TRBV29-1 and TRBJ1-2; 7 nucleotides agree with TRBD1. The V gene's germline CDR1 is SQVTM and CDR2 ANQGSEA. CDR3 length: 13 amino acids. V gave up 5 bases and J gave up 4 bases; unmatched junction bases: 7. The CDR3: CSVTPTGRYGYTF. CDR3 nucleotide sequence: TGCAGCGTTACCCCGACAGGGCGCTATGGCTACACCTTC.